Sequencing of this TCR beta chain was carried out in a study of response to subunit inactivated influenza vaccine. Study-level points and caveats: The authors proposed limited new T cell recruitment per seasonal influenza vaccination.

This clonotype has only a few counts. The antigen is not known. MiXCR was run by TCRdb on the RT-PCR reads, yielding one entry per CDR3 protein. Among hundreds of thousands of distinct CDR3 sequences listed, around 20% were seen once. Germline V gene data show CDR1 as SGHRS and CDR2 as YFSETQ. The trim removed 4 bases at V and 6 bases at J, leaving 12 bases unmatched. CDR3 length equals 16 residues. The V call is TRBV5-1, the J call TRBJ2-1; TRBD2 aligns across 8 bases. The TCR originated in a man in his fifties who received an inactivated influenza vaccine. Source: PBMCs from blood, taken roughly 5 days after vaccination. The CDR3 bases are TGCGCCAGCAGCCCCATATACGGGAGGGTAGGCAATGAGCAGTTCTTC. This translates into CASSPIYGRVGNEQFF.